These 24 T cell receptor beta chains originate from one sample sequenced in a study of CD8 T cell repertoires and HIV-1 epitope variants. Produced via immunoSEQ multiplex PCR; TCRdb's table is partial and in-frame only. The sample gives several thousand clones, more than 55% of which show up once; about 40% is in the top ten. No antigen has been identified for these receptors. Sequenced: cultured CD8+ T cells derived from PBMCs. The receptors come from a male donor with HIV.

CDR3 in amino acids: CASSSPGTAYNEQFF. The CDR3 region has the DNA TGTGCCAGCAGTAGCCCCGGGACAGCATACAATGAGCAGTTCTTC. V gene TRBV2 combines with J gene TRBJ2-1; 7 nucleotides align to TRBD1. The CDR3 covers 15 residues. Trimming cost V 5 bases and J 4 bases; bases outside gene matches: 8. The germline CDR1 and CDR2 sequences are SNHLY and FYNNEI.

This clone has more than one count but fewer than ten. The chain links TRBV5-1 to TRBJ2-7; D perhaps matches TRBD1 (6 bases). This CDR3 has 14 amino acids. Germline V gene data show CDR1 as SGHRS and CDR2 as YFSETQ. Trimming cost V 1 base and J 4 bases, with 12 bases left between them. The CDR3 DNA is TGCGCCAGCAGCTTGTATATGGGGGCTTACGAGCAGTACTTC. This codes for CASSLYMGAYEQYF.

This rearrangement joins TRBV7-9 to TRBJ2-3; no reliable D call. The CDR3 totals 12 residues. Germline V gives CDR1 SEHNR, CDR2 FQNEAQ (reference sequence). V lost 5 bases, J lost 1 base, and 4 bases lay in between. Written as DNA, the CDR3 is TGTGCCAGCAGCCCCGGCACAGATACGCAGTATTTT. Translation gives CASSPGTDTQYF.

The chain couples TRBV19 to TRBJ2-1; tentative D call: TRBD2 (5 bases). The ends were cut back, 3 bases at V and 7 bases at J, with 10 bases in the middle. Germline V gene lookup returns CDR1 LNHDA and CDR2 SQIVND (reference sequence). This CDR3 has 13 amino acids. The CDR3 spells CASSMTGWNEQFF. The CDR3, as DNA: TGTGCCAGTAGTATGACGGGGTGGAATGAGCAGTTCTTC. Full variable domain (rest looked up from reference TRBV19 and TRBJ2-1): DGGITQSPKYLFRKEGQNVTLSCEQNLNHDAMYWYRQDPGQGLRLIYYSQIVNDFQKGDIAEGYSVSREKKESFPLTVTSAQKNPTAFYLCASSMTGWNEQFFGPGTRLTVL.

This sequence joins TRBV27 and TRBJ2-2, with 10 bases fitting TRBD2. Germline CDR1 MNHEY, CDR2 SMNVEV (reference sequence). This CDR3 region has 18 residues. Germline trimming cut 5 bases from V and 2 bases from J; bases unmatched to any gene: 11. CDR3 in DNA: TGTGCCAGCAGTCAAACGGAGAGGACTAGCGGTAACACCGGGGAGCTGTTTTTT. Residues: CASSQTERTSGNTGELFF.

The chain joins TRBV4-3 to TRBJ1-2; D is undetermined. CDR1 and CDR2 from the germline V gene are LGHNA and YSLEER. Trimming left V 5 bases short and J 0 bases short, with 10 bases between. The CDR3 is 14 residues long. As DNA, the CDR3 is TGCGCCAGCAGCTCGCAGGAGACTAACTATGGCTACACCTTC. Residues: CASSSQETNYGYTF.

The V and J genes are TRBV14 and TRBJ2-7; D remains ambiguous. The V end was cut by 1 base, the J end by 2 bases, with 9 bases between. Germline V CDR1 and CDR2: SGHDN, FVKESK. The CDR3 has 14 amino acids. CDR3 sequence (DNA): TGTGCCAGCAGCCAAGGTCCCATTCCCTACGAGCAGTACTTC. This gives the protein CASSQGPIPYEQYF.

The J gene is TRBJ1-1, the V gene TRBV7-9; D call uncertain. Trimming shortened V by 5 bases and J by 4 bases, and 17 bases separated the two germline ends. Germline values: CDR1 SEHNR, CDR2 FQNEAQ (reference sequence). The CDR3 covers 15 residues. The CDR3 DNA sequence: TGTGCCAGCAGCGGGCGAGAGATTCTGGGCACTGAAGCTTTCTTT. Translation gives CASSGREILGTEAFF. Supplemented by reference TRBV7-9 and TRBJ1-1, the full variable domain reads DTGVSQNPRHKITKRGQNVTFRCDPISEHNRLYWYRQTLGQGPEFLTYFQNEAQLEKSRLLSDRFSAERPKGSFSTLEIQRTEQGDSAMYLCASSGREILGTEAFFGQGTRLTVV.

This chain's CDR3 is CASSYDAGDNEQFF. The CDR3 DNA reads TGTGCCAGCAGTTACGACGCAGGCGACAATGAGCAGTTCTTC. The J gene is TRBJ2-1, the V gene TRBV6-5; D remains ambiguous. The CDR3 has 14 amino acids. CDR1 and CDR2 (germline): MNHEY, SVGAGI. Between the trimmed V and J ends, which lost 2 bases and 5 bases, there was a span of 10 bases.

The chain uses TRBV4-1 and TRBJ1-1, with D hard to call. Germline-derived CDR1 and CDR2 are MGHRA and YSYEKL. V was clipped by 0 bases and J by 6 bases, with 14 bases between them. This CDR3 is 15 amino acids long. This chain's CDR3 is CASSQDNSFLPEAFF. The CDR3 DNA reads TGCGCCAGCAGCCAAGATAACAGTTTCCTCCCTGAAGCTTTCTTT.

The CDR3 reads CASSQEIPGTGNPDTQYF. CDR3 DNA: TGCGCCAGCAGCCAAGAGATACCCGGGACAGGAAACCCAGATACGCAGTATTTT. The chain recombines TRBV4-3 with TRBJ2-3; 8 nucleotides line up with TRBD1. V gave up 0 bases and J gave up 4 bases; unmatched junction bases: 12. CDR1 is LGHNA and CDR2 is YSLEER in the germline V gene. The CDR3 runs to 18 residues.

The chain is built from TRBV11-2 and TRBJ2-2; D perhaps matches TRBD2 (5 bases). This CDR3 contains 14 residues. The ends were cut back, 1 base at V and 5 bases at J, with 8 bases in the middle. Looked up from germline, CDR1 is SGHAT and CDR2 is FQNNGV. The CDR3 DNA follows: TGTGCCAGCAGCTTAGCCCGGAGGACCGGGGAGCTGTTTTTT. Its protein product is CASSLARRTGELFF.

This clone was detected only a few times. The gene calls are TRBV4-2 and TRBJ2-7; 7 bases are a match to TRBD2. Germline CDR1 is LGHNA and CDR2 is YNFKEQ. The CDR3 totals 12 residues. With 1 base clipped from V and 8 bases from J, the junction kept 2 bases outside the gene matches. CDR3 sequence: CASSQAGGQQYF. For the CDR3, the DNA is TGTGCCAGCAGCCAAGCGGGGGGACAGCAGTACTTC.

This clone was observed a few times. The rearrangement joins TRBV28 to TRBJ1-2; TRBD1 might be the D (5 bases). This CDR3 comprises 16 residues. Germline assignment: CDR1 MDHEN and CDR2 SYDVKM. V gave up 5 bases and J gave up 1 base, with 17 bases separating them. The CDR3 nucleotides are TGTGCCAGCAGTCTGGACCCGACAGATTTTAACTATGGCTACACCTTC. Translated: CASSLDPTDFNYGYTF.

The V call is TRBV27, the J call TRBJ2-7; a possible D gene is TRBD1 (5 bases). V lost 10 bases to trimming and J lost 6 bases, with 16 bases between them. The length of the CDR3 is 12 residues. Germline loops: CDR1 MNHEY, CDR2 SMNVEV (reference sequence). CDR3 nucleotides: TGTGCCATCCGAATAGGGGTCGGCGAGCAGTACTTC. This encodes CAIRIGVGEQYF.

This clone is a singleton in its sample. The gene calls are TRBV5-1 and TRBJ2-7, with D possibly matching TRBD2 (6 bases). The CDR3 has 12 residues. The V gene's germline CDR1 is SGHRS and CDR2 YFSETQ. V shed 4 bases and J shed 4 bases, with 9 bases lying between them. CDR3 sequence reads: CASSLGGYEQYF. The DNA for the CDR3 is TGCGCCAGCAGCCTCGGGGGATACGAGCAGTACTTC.

The genes are TRBV6-5 and TRBJ2-1; TRBD2 agrees at 8 bases. In germline, CDR1 is MNHEY, CDR2 SVGAGI. This CDR3 has 15 residues. Trimming took 6 bases from V and 1 from J; bases not matched to a gene: 5. The CDR3 is CASRTGGQSYNEQFF. The DNA of the CDR3 is TGTGCCAGCAGGACGGGGGGGCAGTCCTACAATGAGCAGTTCTTC.

The chain is built from TRBV2 and TRBJ2-3; 7 bases fit TRBD2. Germline assignment: CDR1 SNHLY and CDR2 FYNNEI. V shed 5 bases, J shed 1 base, and the junction held 3 bases outside the gene matches. This CDR3 spans 14 amino acids. The CDR3 here is CASSFGGGTDTQYF. The CDR3 DNA sequence: TGTGCCAGCAGTTTTGGGGGGGGCACAGATACGCAGTATTTT.

This chain joins TRBV6-6 and TRBJ1-4, with a possible D match to TRBD1 (6 bases). V was pared by 7 bases and J by 8 bases, with 11 bases between. The CDR3 runs to 12 residues. CDR1 MNHNY and CDR2 SVGAGI come from the germline V gene (reference sequence). The CDR3 DNA reads TGTGCCAGCACCAACGGGGGCGAAAAACTGTTTTTT. It is translated as CASTNGGEKLFF.

J is TRBJ1-4 and V is TRBV29-1; weak D call: TRBD1 (5 bases). Germline assignment: CDR1 SQVTM and CDR2 ANQGSEA. V shed 6 bases and J shed 8 bases, with 19 bases lying between them. The CDR3 consists of 14 residues. The CDR3 here is CSVGNWSRDEKLFF. CDR3 DNA: TGCAGCGTGGGAAATTGGTCCAGGGACGAAAAACTGTTTTTT.

The chain uses TRBV18 and TRBJ2-7; 9 nucleotides match TRBD1. Germline V gene lookup returns CDR1 KGHSH and CDR2 LQKENI. The CDR3 sequence is 16 residues long. With 2 bases clipped from V and 5 bases from J, the junction kept 10 bases outside the gene matches. Here the CDR3 reads CASSPLPGQGNDEQYF. In DNA form, the CDR3 reads TGTGCCAGCTCACCATTGCCGGGACAGGGTAACGACGAGCAGTACTTC.

The J gene is TRBJ1-2, the V gene TRBV4-3, with D unresolved. The V gene lost 0 bases and the J gene lost 4 bases, with 12 bases spanning the gap. Germline CDR1 is LGHNA and CDR2 is YSLEER. The CDR3 is 15 amino acids. The CDR3 DNA follows: TGCGCCAGCAGCCAAGATAGGGCAGGCGGCTATGGCTACACCTTC. As protein: CASSQDRAGGYGYTF.

A remark on this clone: A read error may account for a junction end that differs from germline. The sample contains more than one DNA sequence encoding this CDR3. As DNA, the CDR3 is TGTGCCAGTAGTAGAGGGACAGGGCCTGGCGAGCAGTACTTT. Translated, it gives CASSRGTGPGEQYF. The V call is TRBV19, the J call TRBJ2-7; TRBD1 agrees at 9 bases. Per the germline V gene, CDR1 is LNHDA and CDR2 is SQIVND (reference sequence). The CDR3 sequence is 14 residues long.

The gene calls are TRBV10-3 and TRBJ1-1; D may be TRBD1 (5 bases). The germline V and J ends were trimmed by 2 bases and 8 bases, with 12 bases remaining between them. There are 13 residues in the CDR3. Germline CDR1 and CDR2: ENHRY and SYGVKD. The chain's CDR3 is CAISEGGTAEAFF. The CDR3, as DNA: TGTGCCATCAGTGAGGGAGGGACCGCCGAAGCTTTCTTT.